Listed below are T cell receptor beta chains from one sample, sequenced in a study of cytomegalovirus exposure and HLA in healthy donors. Generated by immunoSEQ multiplex PCR, the TCRdb table keeps only in-frame clones and is missing some. The table records about 67,000 clones, around 91% of them present only once. The source material was PBMCs. The receptors derive from a woman aged 30 to 39 in good health and CMV-seropositive. CDR3s include the opening cysteine and the closing phenylalanine or tryptophan.

TRBJ1-1 TRBV28 CASRFQGLRNTEAFF
TRBJ2-5 TRBV5-1 CASSLVLAGGPEETQYF
TRBJ2-7 TRBV9 CASSVGGWAEQYF
TRBJ1-4 TRBV7-9 CASSRDRPEKLFF
TRBJ2-5 TRBV7-9 CASAGAVAGETQYF
TRBJ2-1 TRBV5-8 CASSSGTGAYNEQFF
TRBJ2-5 TRBV18 CASSPPLAGGGETQYF
TRBJ2-1 TRBV11-2 CASSLAGLGGNEQFF
TRBJ1-2 TRBV5-1 CASSFDAGQKRGYTF
TRBJ2-7 TRBV15 CATSVGGLRYEQYF
TRBJ1-6 TRBV6-5 CASSLTGTYNSPLHF
TRBJ1-1 TRBV2 CASSVTGGPSDFF
TRBJ1-5 TRBV19 CASTKDRGSNQPQHF
TRBJ2-1 TRBV13 CASSLGLAAYNEQFF
TRBJ2-7 TRBV1 CTSSQRNRGSNEQYF
TRBJ2-3 TRBV29-1 CSVPSNSGTYTQYF
TRBJ1-1 TRBV9 CASRGGGGNTEAFF
TRBJ1-4 TRBV6-1 CASSEVRFPTTNEKLFF
- TRBV15 CATSSGSDYEQYF
TRBJ2-1 TRBV18 CASSPAVAVYNEQFF
TRBJ1-6 TRBV6-5 CASSYVGGADNSPLHF
TRBJ2-3 TRBV7-3 CASSLGLSTDTQYF
TRBJ2-2 TRBV19 CATKEGAGELFF
TRBJ1-1 TRBV6-1 CASSENGGTEAFF
TRBJ1-6 TRBV10-3 CAISEKGANSPLHF
TRBJ1-2 TRBV7-9 CASSIGQPLFNYGYTF
TRBJ2-6 TRBV6-6 CASSYQGQGANVLTF
TRBJ2-7 TRBV14 CASSPSSDEQYF
TRBJ2-2 TRBV5-4 CASSFRREANTGELFF
TRBJ1-1 TRBV21-1 CASSSLTGGNTEAFF
TRBJ1-2 TRBV5-1 CASSLAGGGGYTF
TRBJ2-7 TRBV7-6 CASSFTSGTSYEQYF
TRBJ1-2 TRBV6-6 CASSYTRDRGSRGYTF
TRBJ2-1 TRBV5-1 CASSPPLLGSPDNEQFF
TRBJ2-2 TRBV12-1 CASSRLAGVRTGELFF
TRBJ2-5 TRBV2 CASSGYREETQYF
TRBJ2-1 TRBV6-1 CASSEGLGGTRRDEQFF